One T cell receptor beta chain is described in this entry. This clone's antigen is unknown. No quality values exist for individual bases; no much larger clone is one base distant. The sample is drawn from a study of T cell clones after liver transplantation (dated by TCRdb to between 2018 and 2021). Notes on the research overall: Samples were obtained from ITN030ST, a randomized trial in which withdrawal of immunosuppression was attempted within 2 years of liver transplantation. Donor-reactive T cell clones were identified by TCRbeta sequencing after a pre-transplant mixed lymphocyte reaction and then tracked in post-transplant blood. Third party-reactive TCRbeta sequences were also identified from pre-transplant MLRs to serve as an antigen-independent comparator for donor-reactive sequences. Three of the eight recipients were HCV-positive; the others were transplanted for non-autoimmune, non-viral indications. No induction therapy was given to the subjects, and standard immunosuppression was administered until randomization at 12-24 months post-transplant. To count as tolerant, a recipient had to stay completely off immunosuppression for at least one year without liver enzymes climbing beyond twice the upper limit of normal. Blood samples were collected pre-transplant, pre-randomization before withdrawal, and post-randomization after either full withdrawal or failed withdrawal. The studied cohort comprised 8 liver transplant recipients, 3 classified as tolerant and 5 as non-tolerant.

Thawed unstimulated PBMCs were stained for CD3, CD4 and CD8 and FACS-sorted into CD3+CD4+ and CD3+CD8+ populations. Randomization to immunosuppression withdrawal applied to every one of the 8 studied subjects. Genomic DNA was isolated with the Qiagen DNeasy Blood and Tissue Kit. The research as a whole found: In most of the 8 subjects, circulating donor-reactive CD4 TCRbeta sequences decreased significantly after transplant, regardless of tolerance or HCV status. Since no allograft tissue specimens were available, donor-reactive T cells may have migrated into the graft instead of being deleted. The conclusions were preliminary, being limited by small, heterogeneous patient numbers and by non-standardized post-transplant time points. Low numbers of available donor cells limited the measurable donor-reactive repertoire in a couple of subjects. When repertoire turnover was taken into account, detection of donor-reactive sequences was significantly reduced in 7 of 8 subjects for CD4 and in 8 of 8 subjects for CD8. The decline in donor-reactive sequences exceeded the decline in third party-reactive sequences, suggesting partial antigen-specific deletion that was unrelated to withdrawal success.

High-throughput TCRbeta CDR3 sequencing of frozen genomic DNA was performed by immunoSEQ, with PCR amplification, mapping, bias correction and internal controls included. Per the source publication's procedure: Productive rearrangements were kept, and unique TCRbeta sequences were defined by CDR3 nucleotide sequence plus V and J gene. A sequence counted as donor-reactive only if the sequence showed at least 5-fold expansion in CFSE-low cells compared with unstimulated pre-transplant cells and had a frequency of at least 0.01%. Per-subject minimum frequency thresholds, based on the lowest-template unstimulated sample, ensured at least 90% detection power. Jensen-Shannon divergence between the top 1000 TCRbeta sequences after and before transplant was used to measure repertoire turnover. Changes in detection of donor-reactive sequences were tested with two-sided Fisher's exact tests. Sourced from immuneACCESS, this table was stored by TCRdb with only in-frame sequences that have V and J called. A share of the clones is absent; for the studies checked, an unresolved V gene accounts for under half, and the remainder has no known explanation. V and J calls and clone size come straight from that table; D and trimming were deduced from the DNA. In this sample the table shows roughly 72,000 clones, about 85% of which occur a single time. More than 2% of the sample rests with the top ten.

Inclusive of the bounding cysteine and phenylalanine, the CDR3 is 16 residues long. This entry keeps only the CDR3 DNA: 48 bases, framed from base 1. For CDR1 and CDR2, the germline V gene lists SGHRS and YFSETQ. At the junction V is shortened by 4 bases and J by 8 bases; bases outside the gene matches: 14. The chain is assembled from TRBV5-1 and TRBJ2-2; 7 central bases correspond to TRBD1. The sequencing used CD4+ T cells from blood, collected less than 50 months after liver transplant. This receptor was taken from a human patient who received a liver transplant. It is possible that, after a transplant, some T cells come from the graft donor. Read as DNA, the sequence is TGCGCCAGCAGCCTCCGAGAGGGGGCGGTTTCAGGGGAGCTGTTTTTT. This encodes CASSLREGAVSGELFF.